This T cell receptor beta chain is from a study of blood T cell repertoires in COVID-19. About the research overall: From the United States, Italy and Spain came samples of acute and convalescent COVID-19.

The CDR3 covers 14 residues. Germline lookup yields CDR1 KGHSH and CDR2 LQKENI. Trimming at V came to 3 bases and at J to 5 bases, leaving 1 base not matched to a gene. This clone turned up a few times. Other DNA sequences in the same sample also yield this CDR3. Profiled with immunoSEQ multiplex PCR; TCRdb holds only in-frame clones, not every one. Here the sample spans a few hundred thousand clones, roughly 90% being singletons. Input material: PBMCs or T cells enriched from blood (not recorded which). The chain joins TRBV18 to TRBJ1-6; 7 positions match TRBD1. The clonotype originates from a woman between 50 and 59 years old who had recovered from COVID-19. CDR3 coding DNA: TGTGCCAGCTCACCGGGACAGAATAATTCACCCCTCCACTTT. It specifies CASSPGQNNSPLHF.